These 26 T cell receptor beta chains originate from one sample sequenced in a study of T-cell memory formation after mild COVID-19. TCRdb redid the calling of the 5' RACE reads with MiXCR, one entry per CDR3 protein. The repertoire consists of around 260,000 distinct CDR3 sequences, with around 15% occurring once and the leading ten covering 22%. The specimen sequenced was PBMCs or a T cell subset sorted from them (not recorded which). These receptors were collected from a young man who had mild COVID-19 (a few samples of this study predate the infection). Cell type and time point are not known.

The chain combines TRBV27 with TRBJ2-1; D may be TRBD1 (7 bases). The ends were cut back, 7 bases at V and 0 bases at J, with 13 bases in the middle. In germline, CDR1 is MNHEY, CDR2 SMNVEV (reference sequence). This CDR3 has 15 residues. The CDR3 loop is CASTPQGGSYNEQFF. The CDR3 DNA is TGTGCCAGCACCCCTCAGGGGGGCTCCTACAATGAGCAGTTCTTC.

The chain carries TRBV7-2 and TRBJ1-1; no clear D. V lost 3 bases, J lost 1 base, and 9 bases lay in between. Germline CDR1 reads SGHTA; CDR2 reads FQGNSA. The CDR3 has 14 amino acids. CDR3: CASSLDGPNTEAFF. The CDR3 DNA reads TGTGCCAGCAGCTTGGACGGACCGAACACTGAAGCTTTCTTT.

The J gene is TRBJ2-1, the V gene TRBV5-1; 10 positions match TRBD1. Germline V gives CDR1 SGHRS, CDR2 YFSETQ. The V gene end was trimmed by 4 bases and the J gene end by 5 bases; junction bases not matched to a gene: 9. The CDR3 consists of 16 residues. This CDR3 is CASSDGTGVKNNEQFF. DNA for the CDR3: TGCGCCAGCAGCGACGGGACAGGGGTAAAGAACAATGAGCAGTTCTTC.

This clonotype came up a few times. CDR3 sequence reads: CASSATRGRDTQYF. The CDR3 coding sequence is TGTGCCAGCAGTGCGACTAGGGGAAGAGATACGCAGTATTTT. V is TRBV14 and J is TRBJ2-3, with D perhaps matching TRBD2 (6 bases). V was shortened by 6 bases and J by 5 bases, with 15 bases between the two germline ends. Germline lookup yields CDR1 SGHDN and CDR2 FVKESK. The CDR3 sequence is 14 residues long.

The rearrangement uses TRBV7-2 and TRBJ2-7; D not resolved. The ends were cut back, 4 bases at V and 3 bases at J, with 7 bases in the middle. Germline CDR1 SGHTA, CDR2 FQGNSA. This CDR3 is built from 12 residues. The CDR3 DNA follows: TGTGCCAGCAGCTGGCGAGACTACGAGCAGTACTTC. The encoded protein is CASSWRDYEQYF.

The J gene is TRBJ2-5, the V gene TRBV7-6; a weak D match, TRBD1 (6 bases). This CDR3 region has 13 residues. CDR1 SGHVS and CDR2 FNYEAQ come from the germline V gene. Trimming cost V 3 bases and J 3 bases, with 8 bases left between them. The CDR3 protein is CASSFYREETQYF. Written as DNA, the CDR3 is TGTGCCAGCAGCTTTTACAGGGAAGAGACCCAGTACTTC. Supplemented by reference TRBV7-6 and TRBJ2-5, the full variable domain reads GAGVSQSPRYKVTKRGQDVALRCDPISGHVSLYWYRQALGQGPEFLTYFNYEAQQDKSGLPNDRFSAERPEGSISTLTIQRTEQRDSAMYRCASSFYREETQYFGPGTRLLVL.

The chain links TRBV7-8 to TRBJ2-1; 11 nucleotides line up with TRBD2. V shed 4 bases and J 5 bases; nucleotides not matched to a gene: 4. This CDR3 contains 15 residues. CDR1 is SGHVS and CDR2 is FQNEAQ in the germline V gene. CDR3 DNA: TGTGCCAGCAGCTATCCGACTAGCGGGAACAATGAGCAGTTCTTC. This encodes CASSYPTSGNNEQFF.

This clonotype was detected once. DNA for the CDR3: TGTGCCAGCAGCATCATCCGGGGGTATGGCACTGAAGCTTTCTTT. This translates into CASSIIRGYGTEAFF. V and J are TRBV5-6 and TRBJ1-1; possible D gene TRBD1, 5 bases. CDR1 and CDR2 (germline): SGHDT, YYEEEE. The CDR3 has 15 residues. Trimming stripped 4 bases from V and 4 bases from J, with 17 bases between.

The chain carries TRBV2 and TRBJ2-2; D call uncertain. Between the trimmed V and J ends, which lost 7 bases and 6 bases, there was a span of 12 bases. CDR1 is SNHLY and CDR2 is FYNNEI in the germline V gene. The CDR3 runs 13 residues. The DNA of the CDR3 is TGTGCCAGCACGGACCAAGGGTCCGGGGAGCTGTTTTTT. It encodes CASTDQGSGELFF. The entire variable domain, with the rest obtained from reference TRBV2 and TRBJ2-2, is as follows: EPEVTQTPSHQVTQMGQEVILRCVPISNHLYFYWYRQILGQKVEFLVSFYNNEISEKSEIFDDQFSVERPDGSNFTLKIRSTKLEDSAMYFCASTDQGSGELFFGEGSRLTVL.

The chain employs TRBV9 and TRBJ2-2; D assignment may be TRBD1 or TRBD2 (5 bases each). This CDR3 comprises 15 residues. Trimming removed 5 bases from V and 2 bases from J, with 13 bases in between. Per germline, CDR1 SGDLS and CDR2 YYNGEE. The CDR3 nucleotides are TGTGCCAGCAGTACCCCAGGGAGAAACACCGGGGAGCTGTTTTTT. It encodes CASSTPGRNTGELFF.

This clonotype came up many times. V usage is TRBV23-1 and J usage is TRBJ2-5, with D maybe TRBD1 (5 bases). TRBV23-1 belongs to the ORF category, with a function that is uncertain. CDR3 length equals 15 residues. Trimming took 3 bases from V and 3 from J, leaving 14 bases between them. CDR3 coding DNA: TGCGCCAGCAGTCAGGCAGGGCTTACTAAAGAGACCCAGTACTTC. Amino acids: CASSQAGLTKETQYF.

The chain joins TRBV3-1 to TRBJ2-7; D might be TRBD1 (7 bases). Trimming stripped 4 bases from V and 2 bases from J, with 21 bases between. The germline gives CDR1 LGHDT, CDR2 YNNKEL (reference sequence). The CDR3 runs 17 residues. CDR3 nucleotides: TGTGCCAGCAGCCGAAGCCTGCGCGGGACAGTCCCCTACGAGCAGTACTTC. Encoded protein: CASSRSLRGTVPYEQYF.

This clonotype appeared many times. The chain uses TRBV7-2 and TRBJ2-1, with 7 bases that match TRBD2. The CDR3 extends over 15 amino acids. Trimming cost V 4 bases and J 5 bases; bases outside gene matches: 8. Germline V gene data show CDR1 as SGHTA and CDR2 as FQGNSA. CDR3 region: CASSSTLAANNEQFF. In nucleotides, the CDR3 is TGTGCCAGCAGCTCCACCCTAGCGGCCAACAATGAGCAGTTCTTC.

The V gene is TRBV7-3, the J gene TRBJ2-2; D might be TRBD2 (6 bases). The CDR3 is made up of 16 amino acids. Trimming pared 6 bases from V and 5 bases from J, leaving 19 bases between. Germline V gives CDR1 SGHTA, CDR2 FQGTGA. The CDR3 is CASSPTTGAGTGELFF. CDR3 DNA sequence: TGTGCCAGCAGTCCCACGACTGGTGCGGGGACCGGGGAGCTGTTTTTT.

This clonotype was picked up a small number of times. J is TRBJ1-4 and V is TRBV5-1; 11 bases match TRBD1. V was clipped by 4 bases and J by 7 bases; unmatched bases: 3. The CDR3 consists of 14 residues. From germline, CDR1 is SGHRS and CDR2 YFSETQ. The CDR3 region is CASSRDRGSEKLFF. The DNA of the CDR3 is TGCGCCAGCAGCAGGGACAGGGGGAGTGAAAAACTGTTTTTT.

This clonotype turned up a few times. The rearrangement joins TRBV5-1 to TRBJ2-5, with D possibly matching TRBD2 (5 bases). In germline, CDR1 is SGHRS, CDR2 YFSETQ. V was cut by 1 base and J by 5 bases, with 12 bases left in between. This CDR3 contains 14 residues. The CDR3 bases are TGCGCCAGCAGCTTGCAGCTAGCACGGGAGACCCAGTACTTC. Its protein product is CASSLQLARETQYF.

The chain links TRBV4-3 to TRBJ2-3; D possibly corresponds to TRBD1 (5 bases). Trimming stripped 0 bases from V and 3 bases from J, with 13 bases between. Germline V CDR1 and CDR2: LGHNA, YSLEER. This CDR3 contains 16 residues. In DNA form, the CDR3 reads TGCGCCAGCAGCCAAGATAGGGCAGGGATGACAGATACGCAGTATTTT. It encodes CASSQDRAGMTDTQYF.

This chain uses TRBV20-1 with TRBJ2-2; D gene ambiguous. Germline V gene sequence: CDR1 DFQATT, CDR2 SNEGSKA (reference sequence). The CDR3 totals 12 residues. Between the trimmed V and J ends, which lost 8 bases and 1 base, there was a span of 8 bases. The CDR3 DNA is TGCAGTTTGCAGGTGAACACCGGGGAGCTGTTTTTT. Its protein is CSLQVNTGELFF.

The CDR3 loop is CASSSRPGTGHNEQFF. For the CDR3, the DNA is TGCGCCAGCAGCTCCCGTCCCGGGACAGGTCACAATGAGCAGTTCTTC. This chain uses TRBV5-1 with TRBJ2-1; 8 bases fit TRBD1. CDR3 length: 16 amino acids. CDR1 is SGHRS and CDR2 is YFSETQ in the germline V gene. V dropped 3 bases and J dropped 5; count of bases not matched to a gene: 10.

This clonotype was seen at least ten times. V gene TRBV7-9 combines with J gene TRBJ2-3, with D unclear. V gave up 5 bases and J gave up 1 base, with 13 bases separating them. The CDR3 extends over 15 amino acids. The germline V gene encodes CDR1 SEHNR and CDR2 FQNEAQ (reference sequence). CDR3 region: CASSPSRFRTDTQYF. The CDR3 DNA reads as TGTGCCAGCAGCCCCTCGAGGTTTCGCACAGATACGCAGTATTTT.

The chain recombines TRBV25-1 with TRBJ2-1; TRBD2 matches at 7 bases. The CDR3 sequence is 12 residues long. The J segment lost 7 bases and the V segment lost 9 bases, leaving 6 bases of the junction unmatched. From germline, CDR1 is MGHDK and CDR2 SYGVNS. CDR3 amino acids: CASDVGGNEQFF. The CDR3 region has the DNA TGTGCCAGTGACGTGGGGGGGAATGAGCAGTTCTTC.

This clonotype was observed a few times. The J gene is TRBJ2-7, the V gene TRBV7-8; D might be TRBD2 (6 bases). Germline CDR1 is SGHVS and CDR2 is FQNEAQ. This CDR3 contains 13 residues. The V end lost 5 bases, the J end lost 2 bases, and 10 bases lay between the germline ends. This CDR3 reads CASSQGLAYEQYV. In nucleotides, the CDR3 is TGTGCCAGCAGCCAGGGACTGGCCTACGAGCAGTACGTC.

In this sample, this clonotype turned up a few times. This chain links TRBV19 with TRBJ2-1; unclear D gene. The CDR3 extends over 10 amino acids. Germline lookup yields CDR1 LNHDA and CDR2 SQIVND (reference sequence). Trimming took 10 bases from V and 9 from J, leaving 10 bases between them. In DNA, the CDR3 is TGTGCCACCCTCGACATTGAGCAGTTCTTC. Encoded protein: CATLDIEQFF.

The gene calls are TRBV20-1 and TRBJ1-5; 8 nucleotides align to TRBD1. With 6 bases clipped from V and 2 bases from J, the junction kept 6 bases outside the gene matches. Germline CDR1 is DFQATT and CDR2 is SNEGSKA (reference sequence). CDR3 length: 14 residues. The CDR3 is CSARRGQGNQPQHF. The CDR3 region has the DNA TGCAGTGCCCGACGGGGACAGGGCAATCAGCCCCAGCATTTT.

This clonotype was seen a handful of times. In DNA, the CDR3 is TGTGCCAGCAGCCAAACCGGCGGGGTCCAAGAGACCCAGTACTTC. This codes for CASSQTGGVQETQYF. The chain joins TRBV3-1 to TRBJ2-5; D may be TRBD2 (6 bases). V was cut by 2 bases and J by 1 base, with 11 bases left in between. The germline CDR1 and CDR2 sequences are LGHDT and YNNKEL (reference sequence). There are 15 residues in the CDR3.

This clonotype was detected a few times. The rearrangement uses TRBV7-9 and TRBJ1-1; 7 nucleotides agree with TRBD1. This CDR3 is 17 amino acids long. Trimming removed 2 bases from V and 0 bases from J; junction bases left unmatched: 9. Per germline, CDR1 SEHNR and CDR2 FQNEAQ (reference sequence). The CDR3 loop reads CASSLSSAGGMNTEAFF. The CDR3 region has the DNA TGTGCCAGCAGCTTATCTTCGGCAGGGGGTATGAACACTGAAGCTTTCTTT.